This T cell receptor (beta chain) was identified in a study of blood T cell repertoires in COVID-19. For the study at large: Material from acute and convalescent COVID-19 was sourced from the United States, Italy and Spain. PBMCs, B-cell-depleted T cells, or T cells provided the cDNA or gDNA that made up the material.

Source study methods: Estimation of nucleated cell counts was performed using reference gene primer amplification. Generated by immunoSEQ multiplex PCR, the TCRdb table keeps only in-frame clones and is missing some. V, J and clone size were drawn from that table, and D and trimming were deduced from the DNA. The table includes 45,000 or so clones, around 85% detected once. Germline assignment: CDR1 LNHNV and CDR2 YYDKDF (reference sequence). J was trimmed by 2 bases and V by 5 bases; bases with no gene match: 11. The CDR3 runs to 17 residues. The sample comprised peripheral blood. This TCR was recovered from a human donor in a cohort sampled during active COVID-19. This sequence joins TRBV15 and TRBJ2-3; TRBD2 agrees at 9 bases. As DNA, the CDR3 is TGTGCCACCAGCGGAAGACCGGGACTAGCCTTCACAGATACGCAGTATTTT. Translated: CATSGRPGLAFTDTQYF.